The subject of this entry is one TCR beta chain. It was with 60 Vbeta and 13 Jbeta primers that the PCR ran. Some clones are missing from TCRdb's copy, which holds only in-frame ones; the method was immunoSEQ multiplex PCR. The top ten hold 0.71% of the sample, which has hundreds of thousands of clones, roughly 88% seen once. V shed 4 bases and J 2 bases; nucleotides not matched to a gene: 5. CDR3 length: 16 amino acids. Germline CDR1 reads LNHDA; CDR2 reads SQIVND (reference sequence). These data come from a study of cytomegalovirus exposure and HLA in healthy donors. This clonotype was obtained from a boy younger than 10 in good health and CMV-seronegative. The rearrangement links TRBV19 to TRBJ1-5; 10 bases align to TRBD1. The sequenced sample consisted of PBMCs. The CDR3 nucleotides are TGTGCCAGTAGTACCTGGGACAGGGGAGGCAATCAGCCCCAGCATTTT. This sequence encodes CASSTWDRGGNQPQHF.